Listed below are T cell receptor beta chains from one sample, sequenced in a study of T cell responses to AZD1222 COVID-19 vaccine. The repertoire was sequenced with immunoSEQ multiplex PCR; TCRdb's copy has only in-frame clones and lacks some. The sample lists under 150,000 clones; 82% were seen once. The sequenced sample was peripheral blood, obtained on day 0 of MenACWY control vaccination. All receptors derive from an adult in good health. The CDR3 runs from the conserved cysteine through the conserved F or W. Fields, in order: V gene, D gene, clone size, J gene, CDR3 length, CDR3 protein, CDR3 DNA. The D gene is left open where the match is weak. For some rows the clone size is stated as once, few or many, or as a class when expanded; others skip it.

v_call: TRBV21-1; d_call: -; clone_size: -; j_call: TRBJ1-1; cdr3_length: 11; cdr3_aa: CASTIKGEAFF; cdr3_nt: TGTGCCAGTACCATTAAGGGTGAAGCTTTCTTT
v_call: TRBV28; d_call: TRBD1; clone_size: once; j_call: TRBJ2-2; cdr3_length: 15; cdr3_aa: CASSLVQGAAGELFF; cdr3_nt: TGTGCCAGCAGTTTGGTACAGGGGGCGGCCGGGGAGCTGTTTTTT
v_call: TRBV28; d_call: -; clone_size: few; j_call: TRBJ2-5; cdr3_length: 14; cdr3_aa: CASSRHYVQETQYF; cdr3_nt: TGTGCCAGCAGTAGGCATTACGTCCAAGAGACCCAGTACTTC
v_call: TRBV5-8; d_call: TRBD1; clone_size: -; j_call: TRBJ1-4; cdr3_length: 17; cdr3_aa: CASSEREGAKTNEKLFF; cdr3_nt: TGTGCCAGCAGCGAGAGAGAGGGGGCGAAAACTAATGAAAAACTGTTTTTT
v_call: TRBV6-5; d_call: -; clone_size: -; j_call: TRBJ1-3; cdr3_length: 14; cdr3_aa: CASSYSARGDTIYF; cdr3_nt: TGTGCCAGCAGTTACTCCGCCAGGGGAGACACCATATATTTT
v_call: TRBV10-2; d_call: -; clone_size: -; j_call: TRBJ1-4; cdr3_length: 12; cdr3_aa: CASSTSREKLFF; cdr3_nt: TGCGCCAGCAGTACCTCGAGGGAAAAACTGTTTTTT
v_call: TRBV7-5; d_call: -; clone_size: few; j_call: TRBJ1-3; cdr3_length: 14; cdr3_aa: CARSFPATGNTIYF; cdr3_nt: TGTGCCAGAAGCTTCCCAGCTACTGGAAACACCATATATTTT
v_call: TRBV10-3; d_call: TRBD2; clone_size: -; j_call: TRBJ2-1; cdr3_length: 14; cdr3_aa: CAILAGASYNEQFF; cdr3_nt: TGTGCCATCCTAGCGGGGGCCTCCTACAATGAGCAGTTCTTC
v_call: TRBV7-9; d_call: TRBD1; clone_size: -; j_call: TRBJ1-1; cdr3_length: 18; cdr3_aa: CASSPQVTGRIESTEAFF; cdr3_nt: TGTGCCAGCAGCCCCCAAGTGACAGGGCGGATAGAGAGCACTGAAGCTTTCTTT
v_call: TRBV6-1; d_call: TRBD1; clone_size: few; j_call: TRBJ1-2; cdr3_length: 14; cdr3_aa: CASSERGQRDGYTF; cdr3_nt: TGTGCCAGCAGTGAAAGGGGGCAGAGAGATGGCTACACCTTC
v_call: TRBV27; d_call: TRBD1; clone_size: once; j_call: TRBJ2-1; cdr3_length: 17; cdr3_aa: CASSLFSGTGPYNEQFF; cdr3_nt: TGTGCCAGCAGTTTATTTTCGGGGACAGGTCCCTACAATGAGCAGTTCTTC
v_call: TRBV4-2; d_call: TRBD2; clone_size: -; j_call: TRBJ2-5; cdr3_length: 16; cdr3_aa: CASSQSLAGLGGTQYF; cdr3_nt: TGTGCCAGCAGCCAATCCTTAGCAGGACTAGGTGGGACCCAGTACTTC
v_call: TRBV5-8; d_call: -; clone_size: -; j_call: TRBJ2-6; cdr3_length: 14; cdr3_aa: CASSVLYGANVLTF; cdr3_nt: TGTGCCAGCAGCGTGTTATATGGGGCCAACGTCCTGACTTTC
v_call: TRBV5-1; d_call: -; clone_size: once; j_call: TRBJ2-5; cdr3_length: 13; cdr3_aa: CASSVDRPETQYF; cdr3_nt: TGCGCCAGCAGCGTAGACAGGCCAGAGACCCAGTACTTC
v_call: TRBV6-5; d_call: -; clone_size: -; j_call: TRBJ2-1; cdr3_length: 15; cdr3_aa: CASSYSASVDNEQFF; cdr3_nt: TGTGCCAGCAGTTACTCGGCTAGCGTTGACAATGAGCAGTTCTTC
v_call: TRBV18; d_call: TRBD1; clone_size: -; j_call: TRBJ2-3; cdr3_length: 17; cdr3_aa: CASSPSLDRVGTDTQYF; cdr3_nt: TGTGCCAGCTCACCTTCTCTGGACAGGGTGGGCACAGATACGCAGTATTTT
v_call: TRBV5-1; d_call: TRBD2; clone_size: once; j_call: TRBJ2-1; cdr3_length: 14; cdr3_aa: CASSLGRGGVEQFF; cdr3_nt: TGCGCCAGCAGCTTGGGCCGGGGGGGTGTTGAGCAGTTCTTC
v_call: TRBV7-9; d_call: -; clone_size: -; j_call: TRBJ1-5; cdr3_length: 13; cdr3_aa: CASSKTVGQPQHF; cdr3_nt: TGTGCCAGCAGCAAGACGGTGGGTCAGCCCCAGCATTTT
v_call: TRBV5-1; d_call: TRBD1; clone_size: -; j_call: TRBJ1-6; cdr3_length: 15; cdr3_aa: CASSLVGQYNSPLHF; cdr3_nt: TGCGCCAGCAGCTTGGTGGGACAGTATAATTCACCCCTCCACTTT
v_call: TRBV10-1; d_call: -; clone_size: -; j_call: TRBJ2-7; cdr3_length: 13; cdr3_aa: CASSESGSYEQYF; cdr3_nt: TGCGCCAGCAGTGAGTCTGGGAGCTACGAGCAGTACTTC
v_call: TRBV3-1/TRBV3-2; d_call: -; clone_size: -; j_call: TRBJ1-6; cdr3_length: 15; cdr3_aa: CASNYAGVVNSPLHF; cdr3_nt: TGTGCCAGCAACTACGCAGGGGTCGTTAATTCACCCCTCCACTTT
v_call: TRBV2; d_call: -; clone_size: -; j_call: TRBJ2-7; cdr3_length: 13; cdr3_aa: CASSEFSRDEQYF; cdr3_nt: TGTGCCAGCAGTGAATTTAGTAGGGACGAGCAGTACTTC
v_call: TRBV5-4; d_call: TRBD1; clone_size: -; j_call: TRBJ2-3; cdr3_length: 15; cdr3_aa: CASSSGQASTDTQYF; cdr3_nt: TGTGCCAGCAGTTCTGGACAGGCGAGCACAGATACGCAGTATTTT
v_call: TRBV6-5; d_call: -; clone_size: -; j_call: TRBJ1-2; cdr3_length: 15; cdr3_aa: CASSSVQGSYYGYTF; cdr3_nt: TGTGCCAGCAGTTCGGTCCAGGGAAGTTACTATGGCTACACCTTC
v_call: TRBV6-5; d_call: -; clone_size: -; j_call: TRBJ1-4; cdr3_length: 15; cdr3_aa: CASSYDGQSNEKLFF; cdr3_nt: TGTGCCAGCAGTTACGACGGGCAGAGTAATGAAAAACTGTTTTTT
v_call: TRBV19; d_call: TRBD1; clone_size: -; j_call: TRBJ2-6; cdr3_length: 17; cdr3_aa: CASSRGQGVAGANVLTF; cdr3_nt: TGTGCCAGTAGTAGGGGACAGGGGGTCGCTGGGGCCAACGTCCTGACTTTC
v_call: TRBV7-8; d_call: -; clone_size: -; j_call: TRBJ2-4; cdr3_length: 16; cdr3_aa: CASSLGGVEYKNIQYF; cdr3_nt: TGTGCCAGCAGCTTAGGAGGGGTCGAGTACAAAAACATTCAGTACTTC
v_call: TRBV4-1; d_call: -; clone_size: -; j_call: TRBJ1-2; cdr3_length: 17; cdr3_aa: CASSPDRAEGNFYGYTF; cdr3_nt: TGCGCCAGCAGCCCGGACCGGGCCGAAGGAAATTTCTATGGCTACACCTTC
v_call: TRBV5-1; d_call: TRBD1; clone_size: few; j_call: TRBJ1-5; cdr3_length: 15; cdr3_aa: CASSLAGQDNQPQHF; cdr3_nt: TGCGCCAGCAGCTTGGCAGGACAGGATAATCAGCCCCAGCATTTT
v_call: TRBV28; d_call: -; clone_size: few; j_call: TRBJ1-2; cdr3_length: 13; cdr3_aa: CASQGTPNYGYTF; cdr3_nt: TGTGCCAGTCAGGGGACCCCTAACTATGGCTACACCTTC
v_call: TRBV7-9; d_call: -; clone_size: -; j_call: TRBJ1-6; cdr3_length: 13; cdr3_aa: CASSITGNSPLHF; cdr3_nt: TGTGCCAGCAGCATCACAGGGAATTCACCCCTCCACTTT
v_call: TRBV19; d_call: TRBD1; clone_size: few; j_call: TRBJ1-1; cdr3_length: 15; cdr3_aa: CASTSRDRGVTEAFF; cdr3_nt: TGTGCCAGTACATCCCGGGACAGGGGGGTCACTGAAGCTTTCTTT
v_call: TRBV3-1/TRBV3-2; d_call: -; clone_size: few; j_call: TRBJ1-3; cdr3_length: 16; cdr3_aa: CASSPFRQDSGNTIYF; cdr3_nt: TGTGCCAGCAGCCCGTTCCGACAGGACTCTGGAAACACCATATATTTT
v_call: TRBV15; d_call: TRBD1; clone_size: -; j_call: TRBJ1-6; cdr3_length: 16; cdr3_aa: CATSRDRDSINSPLHF; cdr3_nt: TGTGCCACCAGCAGAGATAGGGACAGCATTAATTCACCCCTCCACTTT
v_call: TRBV6-5; d_call: -; clone_size: -; j_call: TRBJ1-5; cdr3_length: 14; cdr3_aa: CASKAQEGNQPQHF; cdr3_nt: TGTGCCAGCAAGGCACAGGAGGGCAATCAGCCCCAGCATTTT